These 8 T cell receptor beta chains were sequenced from one sample in a study of blood T cells in healthy people across ages. A second 7 to 11 cycle PCR used barcoded and J-beta primers. TCRdb re-called the 5' RACE reads through MiXCR, storing one row per CDR3 protein. Among about 580,000 distinct CDR3 sequences, under 55% were seen once, and the ten largest hold about 22%. The sequenced material came from blood. The receptors derive from a man aged 80 or over in good health.

This chain uses TRBV5-1 with TRBJ2-5; TRBD2 aligns across 9 bases. The V segment lost 2 bases and the J segment 5 bases; nucleotides outside the gene matches: 16. The CDR3 contains 18 residues. The germline V gene has CDR1 SGHRS and CDR2 YFSETQ. The CDR3 spells CASSFMPRIGTSRETQYF. CDR3 sequence (DNA): TGCGCCAGCAGCTTTATGCCGCGGATCGGGACTAGCCGGGAGACCCAGTACTTC.

This clonotype was found a few times. The J gene is TRBJ2-7, the V gene TRBV12-3 or TRBV12-4; D perhaps matches TRBD2 (6 bases). The ends were cut back, 6 bases at V and 3 bases at J, with 18 bases in the middle. The CDR3 spans 15 residues. This CDR3 reads CASRGYGGGLYEQYF. DNA for the CDR3: TGTGCCAGCAGGGGGTACGGGGGAGGCCTCTACGAGCAGTACTTC.

The chain is built from TRBV7-9 and TRBJ2-5; 10 bases line up with TRBD2. Germline CDR1 reads SEHNR; CDR2 reads FQNEAQ (reference sequence). Trimming removed 3 bases from V and 1 base from J; junction bases left unmatched: 8. CDR3 length: 17 amino acids. CDR3 DNA sequence: TGTGCCAGCAGCTTTACTGGACTAGCGGAAAGCCAAGAGACCCAGTACTTC. Translated, it gives CASSFTGLAESQETQYF.

This clonotype was observed a handful of times. V gene TRBV20-1 combines with J gene TRBJ1-1; TRBD1 matches at 8 bases. With V trimmed by 0 bases and J by 5 bases, 8 bases remained unmatched. Germline V gene data show CDR1 as DFQATT and CDR2 as SNEGSKA (reference sequence). There are 15 residues in the CDR3. The CDR3 loop is CSARDAGQAGTEAFF. CDR3 in DNA: TGCAGTGCTAGAGATGCGGGACAGGCGGGAACTGAAGCTTTCTTT.

This clonotype was observed a few times. The chain employs TRBV7-2 and TRBJ2-3; TRBD2 is a possible D gene (6 bases). From germline, CDR1 is SGHTA and CDR2 FQGNSA. The CDR3 sequence is 15 residues long. V lost 1 base and J 1 base, leaving 9 bases between the germline ends. The DNA for the CDR3 is TGTGCCAGCAGCTTAGGGGGCGGGGGCACAGATACGCAGTATTTT. Translation gives CASSLGGGGTDTQYF. Full variable domain (outside the CDR3, taken from reference TRBV7-2 and TRBJ2-3): GAGVSQSPSNKVTEKGKDVELRCDPISGHTALYWYRQSLGQGLEFLIYFQGNSAPDKSGLPSDRFSAERTGGSVSTLTIQRTQQEDSAVYLCASSLGGGGTDTQYFGPGTRLTVL.

This chain uses TRBV29-1 with TRBJ2-1; TRBD2 might be the D (6 bases). Germline CDR1 and CDR2: SQVTM and ANQGSEA. Trimming pared 1 base from V and 6 bases from J, leaving 13 bases between. The CDR3 has 14 amino acids. As DNA, the CDR3 is TGCAGCGTTGAAGTCTTGCGGGACGGCAATGAGCAGTTCTTC. This encodes CSVEVLRDGNEQFF.

The chain links TRBV12-3 or TRBV12-4 to TRBJ2-3; D not resolved. The V end was cut by 5 bases, the J end by 8 bases, with 14 bases between. CDR3 size: 13 residues. CDR3 nucleotide sequence: TGTGCCAGCAGTCGGCCTCCGGGTAGTACGCAGTATTTT. Translated: CASSRPPGSTQYF.

The chain links TRBV4-3 to TRBJ2-5; D not resolved. V was shortened by 4 bases and J by 2 bases, with 11 bases between the two germline ends. CDR3 size: 14 residues. From germline, CDR1 is LGHNA and CDR2 YSLEER. The CDR3 DNA follows: TGCGCCAGCAGCCCAAGGGCCTATCAAGAGACCCAGTACTTC. Protein sequence: CASSPRAYQETQYF.